The next 5 T cell receptor beta chains were all read from a single sample in a study of T cells in tumors after PD-1 blockade. Sequencing was performed with immunoSEQ multiplex PCR; in TCRdb, only in-frame clones are kept and a portion is missing. The table shows about 33,000 clones, with roughly 73% occurring only once. Sequencing used PBMCs, obtained before anti-PD-1 treatment. The receptors come from a human donor with basal cell carcinoma.

This chain uses TRBV11-3 with TRBJ1-2; D unclear. Germline V gene data show CDR1 as SGHNT and CDR2 as YENEEA. There are 16 residues in the CDR3. V was shortened by 5 bases and J by 3 bases, with 19 bases between the two germline ends. This CDR3 is CASSPEGSSNYYGYTF. In DNA, the CDR3 is TGTGCCAGCAGCCCAGAGGGTAGTAGCAACTACTATGGCTACACCTTC.

V is TRBV7-9 and J is TRBJ2-3; TRBD2 is a possible D gene (6 bases). V lost 4 bases and J 4 bases, leaving 18 bases between the germline ends. The CDR3 has 16 amino acids. Germline CDR1 is SEHNR and CDR2 is FQNEAQ (reference sequence). CDR3 in amino acids: CASSYSQGGPSDTQYF. DNA of the CDR3: TGTGCCAGCAGCTACTCGCAAGGAGGGCCATCAGATACGCAGTATTTT.

This chain uses TRBV20-1 with TRBJ2-4, with 8 bases lining up with TRBD2. The CDR3 has 16 amino acids. J gave up 5 bases and V 3 bases, and 12 bases lay outside the gene matches. Germline CDR1 is DFQATT and CDR2 is SNEGSKA (reference sequence). DNA of the CDR3: TGCAGTGCTAGTACACCCTCCGGGGGGGCCGAAAACATTCAGTACTTC. Protein product: CSASTPSGGAENIQYF.

This rearrangement joins TRBV24-1 to TRBJ2-5; D might be TRBD1 or TRBD2, each matching 5 bases. CDR3 length equals 14 residues. The V and J ends lost 4 bases and 5 bases respectively, with 13 bases between them. Germline values: CDR1 KGHDR, CDR2 SFDVKD. Written as DNA, the CDR3 is TGTGCCACCAGTGAAACCGGGACGGGGGAGACCCAGTACTTC. Its translation is CATSETGTGETQYF.

A remark on this clone: Other DNA sequences of this sample code for an identical CDR3. V gene TRBV15 combines with J gene TRBJ1-4; D gene unclear. Germline V gives CDR1 LNHNV, CDR2 YYDKDF (reference sequence). This CDR3 region has 17 residues. Deletions cut 5 bases from V and 0 bases from J, with 16 bases between. The CDR3 region is CATSPRLGGPTNEKLFF. The CDR3 DNA reads as TGTGCCACCAGCCCCCGGTTAGGAGGTCCAACTAATGAAAAACTGTTTTTT.